This TCR beta chain originates from a study of blood T cell repertoires in COVID-19. Study information: COVID-19 samples, acute and convalescent, were from the United States, Italy and Spain.

The table came from immunoSEQ multiplex PCR; TCRdb's copy has only in-frame clones and leaves some out. This sample has around 160,000 clones, with roughly 87% found just once. The V segment lost 0 bases and the J segment 4 bases; nucleotides outside the gene matches: 5. Germline-derived CDR1 and CDR2 are SGHRS and YFSETQ. The CDR3 contains 17 residues. Study members were between about 18 and 100 years old and lived in 25 or so US regions. Researchers sorted participants into cohorts using their self-reported clinical history. Cohort 3 recovered donors had two negative PCRs, clearance, or symptom resolution.

The chain employs TRBV5-1 and TRBJ2-3; TRBD2 matches 13 bases. This receptor was obtained from a man aged 45 to 65 who had recovered from COVID-19. What was sequenced was PBMCs or T cells enriched from blood (not recorded which). CDR3 residues: CASSLDRTSGSADTQYF. The CDR3 DNA follows: TGCGCCAGCAGCTTGGATCGGACTAGCGGGAGCGCAGATACGCAGTATTTT. Variable domain in full (rest from reference TRBV5-1 and TRBJ2-3): KAGVTQTPRYLIKTRGQQVTLSCSPISGHRSVSWYQQTPGQGLQFLFEYFSETQRNKGNFPGRFSGRQFSNSRSEMNVSTLELGDSALYLCASSLDRTSGSADTQYFGPGTRLTVL.